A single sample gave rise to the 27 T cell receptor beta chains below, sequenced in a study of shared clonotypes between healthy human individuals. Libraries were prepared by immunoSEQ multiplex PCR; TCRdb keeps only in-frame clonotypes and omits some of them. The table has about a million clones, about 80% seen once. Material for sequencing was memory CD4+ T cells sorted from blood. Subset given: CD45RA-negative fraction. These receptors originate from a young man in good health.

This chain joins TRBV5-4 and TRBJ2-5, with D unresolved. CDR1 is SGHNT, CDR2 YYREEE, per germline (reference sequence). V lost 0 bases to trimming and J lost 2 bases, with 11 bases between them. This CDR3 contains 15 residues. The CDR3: CASSLVANRQETQYF. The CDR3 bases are TGTGCCAGCAGCTTGGTGGCTAACAGACAAGAGACCCAGTACTTC. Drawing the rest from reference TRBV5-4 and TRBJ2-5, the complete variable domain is ETGVTQSPTHLIKTRGQQVTLRCSSQSGHNTVSWYQQALGQGPQFIFQYYREEENGRGNFPPRFSGLQFPNYSSELNVNALELDDSALYLCASSLVANRQETQYFGPGTRLLVL.

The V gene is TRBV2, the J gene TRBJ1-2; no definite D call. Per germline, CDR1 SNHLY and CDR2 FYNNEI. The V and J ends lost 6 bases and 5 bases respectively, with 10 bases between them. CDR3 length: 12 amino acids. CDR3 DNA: TGTGCCAGCAGAGGACGGACGTATGGCTACACCTTC. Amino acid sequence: CASRGRTYGYTF. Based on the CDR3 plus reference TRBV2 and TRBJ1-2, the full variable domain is EPEVTQTPSHQVTQMGQEVILRCVPISNHLYFYWYRQILGQKVEFLVSFYNNEISEKSEIFDDQFSVERPDGSNFTLKIRSTKLEDSAMYFCASRGRTYGYTFGSGTRLTVV.

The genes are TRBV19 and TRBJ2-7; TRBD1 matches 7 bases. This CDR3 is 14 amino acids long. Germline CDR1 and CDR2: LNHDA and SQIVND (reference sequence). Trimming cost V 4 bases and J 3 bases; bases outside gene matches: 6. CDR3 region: CASSTGPGGYEQYF. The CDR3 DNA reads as TGTGCCAGTAGTACAGGGCCAGGGGGCTACGAGCAGTACTTC.

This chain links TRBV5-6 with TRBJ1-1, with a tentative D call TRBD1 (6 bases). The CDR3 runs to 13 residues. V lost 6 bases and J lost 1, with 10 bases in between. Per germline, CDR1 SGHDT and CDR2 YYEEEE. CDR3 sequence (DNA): TGTGCCAGCACCGAGGACAGGAACACTGAAGCTTTCTTT. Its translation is CASTEDRNTEAFF.

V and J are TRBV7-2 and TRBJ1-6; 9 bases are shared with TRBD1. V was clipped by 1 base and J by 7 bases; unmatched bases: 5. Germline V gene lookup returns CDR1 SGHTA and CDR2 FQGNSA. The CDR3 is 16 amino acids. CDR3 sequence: CASSLVTGQGNSPLHF. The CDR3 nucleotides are TGTGCCAGCAGCTTAGTAACTGGACAGGGGAATTCACCCCTCCACTTT.

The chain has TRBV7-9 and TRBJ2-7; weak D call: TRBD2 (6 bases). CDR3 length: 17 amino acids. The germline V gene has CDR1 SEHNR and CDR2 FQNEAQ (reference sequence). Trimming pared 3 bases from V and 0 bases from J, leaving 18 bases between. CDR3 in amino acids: CASSLGTSASSSYEQYF. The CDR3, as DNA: TGTGCCAGCAGCTTGGGGACTTCGGCGAGTAGCTCCTACGAGCAGTACTTC.

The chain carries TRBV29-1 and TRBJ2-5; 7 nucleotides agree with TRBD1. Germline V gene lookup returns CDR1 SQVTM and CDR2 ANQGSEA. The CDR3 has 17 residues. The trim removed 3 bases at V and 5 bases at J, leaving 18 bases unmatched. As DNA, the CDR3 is TGCAGCGTTGACCCCACCCTTATAGACAGGGTCGACGAGACCCAGTACTTC. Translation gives CSVDPTLIDRVDETQYF.

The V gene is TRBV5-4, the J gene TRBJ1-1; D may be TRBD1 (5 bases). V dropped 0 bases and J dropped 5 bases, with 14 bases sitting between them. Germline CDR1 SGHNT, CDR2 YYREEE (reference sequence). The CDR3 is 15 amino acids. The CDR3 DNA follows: TGTGCCAGCAGCTTGGCCGGTGGGGGGAAAACTGAAGCTTTCTTT. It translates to CASSLAGGGKTEAFF.

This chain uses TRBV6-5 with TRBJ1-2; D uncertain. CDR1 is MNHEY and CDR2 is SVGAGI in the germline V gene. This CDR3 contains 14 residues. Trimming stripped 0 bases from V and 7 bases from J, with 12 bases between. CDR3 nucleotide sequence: TGTGCCAGCAGTTACTCGAGATATGTGGGTGGCTACACCTTC. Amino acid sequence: CASSYSRYVGGYTF.

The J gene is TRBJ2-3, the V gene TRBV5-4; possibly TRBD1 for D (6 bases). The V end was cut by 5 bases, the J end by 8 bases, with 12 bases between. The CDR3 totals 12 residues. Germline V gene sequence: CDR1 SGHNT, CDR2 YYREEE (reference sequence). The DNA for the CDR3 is TGTGCCAGCAGTTCCGACAGGAGTACGCAGTATTTT. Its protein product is CASSSDRSTQYF.

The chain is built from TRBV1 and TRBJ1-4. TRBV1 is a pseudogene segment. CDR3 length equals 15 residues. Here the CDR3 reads CTSALGIWWGEKLFF. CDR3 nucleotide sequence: TGCACCAGCGCCCTGGGAATCTGGTGGGGTGAAAAACTGTTTTTT.

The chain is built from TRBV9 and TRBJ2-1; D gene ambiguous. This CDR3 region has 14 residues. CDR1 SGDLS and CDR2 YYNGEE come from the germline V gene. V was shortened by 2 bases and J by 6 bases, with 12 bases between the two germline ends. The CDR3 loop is CASSVDLAVNEQFF. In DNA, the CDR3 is TGTGCCAGCAGCGTTGATTTAGCCGTCAATGAGCAGTTCTTC.

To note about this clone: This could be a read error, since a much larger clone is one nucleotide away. The CDR3 reads CASSSTGRTEAFF. Written as DNA, the CDR3 is TGTGCCAGCAGCTCGACAGGGAGGACTGAAGCTTTCTTT. J is TRBJ1-1 and V is TRBV7-9; 7 positions agree with TRBD1. The germline gives CDR1 SEHNR, CDR2 FQNEAQ (reference sequence). Trimming cost V 4 bases and J 5 bases; bases outside gene matches: 4. This CDR3 spans 13 amino acids. The whole variable domain, filled in from reference TRBV7-9 and TRBJ1-1, reads DTGVSQNPRHKITKRGQNVTFRCDPISEHNRLYWYRQTLGQGPEFLTYFQNEAQLEKSRLLSDRFSAERPKGSFSTLEIQRTEQGDSAMYLCASSSTGRTEAFFGQGTRLTVV.

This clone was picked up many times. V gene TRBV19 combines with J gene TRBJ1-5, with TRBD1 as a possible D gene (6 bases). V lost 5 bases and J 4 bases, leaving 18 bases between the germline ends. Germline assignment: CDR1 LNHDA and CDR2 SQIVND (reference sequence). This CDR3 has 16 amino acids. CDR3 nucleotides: TGTGCCAGTAGTGTACTTTCGGGGGCGCGGAATCAGCCCCAGCATTTT. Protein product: CASSVLSGARNQPQHF.

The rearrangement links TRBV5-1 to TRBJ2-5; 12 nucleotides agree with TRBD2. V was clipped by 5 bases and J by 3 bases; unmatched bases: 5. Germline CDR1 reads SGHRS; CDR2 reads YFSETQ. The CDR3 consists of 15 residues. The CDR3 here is CASRERLAGEETQYF. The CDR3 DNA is TGCGCCAGCAGGGAACGACTAGCGGGGGAAGAGACCCAGTACTTC.

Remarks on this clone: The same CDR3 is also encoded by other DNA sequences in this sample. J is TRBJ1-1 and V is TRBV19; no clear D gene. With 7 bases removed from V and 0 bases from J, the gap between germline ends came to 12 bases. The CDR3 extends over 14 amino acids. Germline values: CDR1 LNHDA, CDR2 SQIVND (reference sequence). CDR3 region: CASIGRAMNTEAFF. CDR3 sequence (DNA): TGTGCCAGTATCGGTCGGGCCATGAACACTGAAGCTTTCTTT.

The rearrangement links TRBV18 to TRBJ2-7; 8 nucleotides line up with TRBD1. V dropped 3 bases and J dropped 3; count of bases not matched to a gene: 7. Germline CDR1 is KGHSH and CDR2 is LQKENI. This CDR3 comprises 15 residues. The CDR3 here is CASSPGQGSIYEQYF. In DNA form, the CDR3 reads TGTGCCAGCTCACCTGGACAGGGTAGTATCTACGAGCAGTACTTC.

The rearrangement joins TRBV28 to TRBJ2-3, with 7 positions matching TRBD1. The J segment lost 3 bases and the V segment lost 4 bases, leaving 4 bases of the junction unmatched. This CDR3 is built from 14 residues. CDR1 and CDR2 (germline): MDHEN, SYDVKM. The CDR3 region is CASSSRRGTDTQYF. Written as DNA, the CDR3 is TGTGCCAGCAGTTCGCGCAGGGGGACAGATACGCAGTATTTT.

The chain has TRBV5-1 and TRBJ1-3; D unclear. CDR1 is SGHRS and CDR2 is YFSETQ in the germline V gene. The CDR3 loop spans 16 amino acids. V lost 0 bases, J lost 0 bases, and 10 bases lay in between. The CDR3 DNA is TGCGCCAGCAGCTTGGCAGGAATCCCCTCTGGAAACACCATATATTTT. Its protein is CASSLAGIPSGNTIYF.

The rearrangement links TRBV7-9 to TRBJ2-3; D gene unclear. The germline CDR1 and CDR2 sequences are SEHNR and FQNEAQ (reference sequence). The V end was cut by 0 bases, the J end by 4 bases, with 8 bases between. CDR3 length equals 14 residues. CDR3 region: CASSLATRSDTQYF. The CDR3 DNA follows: TGTGCCAGCAGCTTAGCGACCAGGTCAGATACGCAGTATTTT.

The CDR3 nucleotides read TGTGCCAGCAGCGTAAACTCGGGGGCGCAAGGCTACACCTTC. The encoded protein is CASSVNSGAQGYTF. V and J are TRBV9 and TRBJ1-2; D is perhaps TRBD1 (6 bases). This CDR3 comprises 14 residues. Per germline, CDR1 SGDLS and CDR2 YYNGEE. Trimming left V 1 base short and J 8 bases short, with 15 bases between.

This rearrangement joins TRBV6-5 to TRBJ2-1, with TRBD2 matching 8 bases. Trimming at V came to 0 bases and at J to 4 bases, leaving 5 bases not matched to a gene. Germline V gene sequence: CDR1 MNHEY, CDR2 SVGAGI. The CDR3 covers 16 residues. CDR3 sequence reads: CASSYSSSGEYNEQFF. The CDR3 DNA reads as TGTGCCAGCAGTTACTCGAGTAGCGGGGAATACAATGAGCAGTTCTTC.

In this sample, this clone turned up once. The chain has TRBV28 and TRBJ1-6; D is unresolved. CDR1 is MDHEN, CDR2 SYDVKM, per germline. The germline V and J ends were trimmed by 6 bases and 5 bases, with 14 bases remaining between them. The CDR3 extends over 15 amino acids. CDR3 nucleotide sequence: TGTGCCAGCAGGGCAAATGGGGTAAATAATTCACCCCTCCACTTT. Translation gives CASRANGVNNSPLHF.

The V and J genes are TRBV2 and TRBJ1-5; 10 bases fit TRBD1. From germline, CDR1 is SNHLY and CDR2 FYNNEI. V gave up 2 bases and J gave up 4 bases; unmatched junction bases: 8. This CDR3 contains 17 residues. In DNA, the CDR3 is TGTGCCAGCAGTGAACAGACAGGGGGCCCGTTAAATCAGCCCCAGCATTTT. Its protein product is CASSEQTGGPLNQPQHF. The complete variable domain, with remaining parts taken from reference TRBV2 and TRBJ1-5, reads EPEVTQTPSHQVTQMGQEVILRCVPISNHLYFYWYRQILGQKVEFLVSFYNNEISEKSEIFDDQFSVERPDGSNFTLKIRSTKLEDSAMYFCASSEQTGGPLNQPQHFGDGTRLSIL.

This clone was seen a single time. CDR3 loop: CAWGFEGLETQYF. The CDR3 DNA follows: TGTGCCTGGGGCTTCGAGGGGCTGGAGACCCAGTACTTC. V usage is TRBV30 and J usage is TRBJ2-5; perhaps D is TRBD1 or TRBD2 (5 bases each). CDR3 length: 13 amino acids. CDR1 is GTSNPN, CDR2 SVGIG, per germline (reference sequence). V was pared by 5 bases and J by 5 bases, with 15 bases between.

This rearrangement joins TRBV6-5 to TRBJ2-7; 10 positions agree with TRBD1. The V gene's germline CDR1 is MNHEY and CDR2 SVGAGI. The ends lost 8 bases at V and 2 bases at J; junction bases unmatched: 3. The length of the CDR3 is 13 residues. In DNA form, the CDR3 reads TGTGCCAGCGGACAGGGGGTCCCCTACGAGCAGTACTTC. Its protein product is CASGQGVPYEQYF.

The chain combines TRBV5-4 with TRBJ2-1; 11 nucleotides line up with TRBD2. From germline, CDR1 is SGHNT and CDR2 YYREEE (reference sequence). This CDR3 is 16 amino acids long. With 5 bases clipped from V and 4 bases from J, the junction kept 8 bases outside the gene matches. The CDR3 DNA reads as TGTGCCAGCAGACGGGACCGACTAGCGGGGTACAATGAGCAGTTCTTC. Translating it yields CASRRDRLAGYNEQFF.